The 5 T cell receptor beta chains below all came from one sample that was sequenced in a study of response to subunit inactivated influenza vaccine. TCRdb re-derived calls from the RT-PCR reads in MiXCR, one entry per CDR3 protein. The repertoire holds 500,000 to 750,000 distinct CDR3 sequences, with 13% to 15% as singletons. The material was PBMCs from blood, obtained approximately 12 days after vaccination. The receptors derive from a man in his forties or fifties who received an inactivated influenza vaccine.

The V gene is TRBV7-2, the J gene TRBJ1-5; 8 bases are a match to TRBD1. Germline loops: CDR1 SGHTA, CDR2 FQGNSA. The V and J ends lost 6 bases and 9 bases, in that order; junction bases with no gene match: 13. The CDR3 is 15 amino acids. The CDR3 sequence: CASSHTGTGRLPQHF. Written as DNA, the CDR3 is TGTGCCAGCAGTCATACCGGGACAGGCCGCCTGCCCCAGCATTTT.

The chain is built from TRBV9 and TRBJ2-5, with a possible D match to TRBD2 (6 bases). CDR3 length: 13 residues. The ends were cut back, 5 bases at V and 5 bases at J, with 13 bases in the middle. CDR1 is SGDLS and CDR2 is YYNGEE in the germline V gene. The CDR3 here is CASSVRLGETQYF. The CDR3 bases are TGTGCCAGCAGTGTTCGACTAGGGGAGACCCAGTACTTC.

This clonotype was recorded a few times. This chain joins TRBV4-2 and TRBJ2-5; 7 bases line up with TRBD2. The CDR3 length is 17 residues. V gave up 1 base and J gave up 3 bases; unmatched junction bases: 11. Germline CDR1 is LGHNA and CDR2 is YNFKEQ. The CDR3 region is CASSQVSRRGGEETQYF. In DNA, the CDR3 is TGTGCCAGCAGCCAAGTGTCCCGCCGCGGGGGAGAAGAGACCCAGTACTTC.

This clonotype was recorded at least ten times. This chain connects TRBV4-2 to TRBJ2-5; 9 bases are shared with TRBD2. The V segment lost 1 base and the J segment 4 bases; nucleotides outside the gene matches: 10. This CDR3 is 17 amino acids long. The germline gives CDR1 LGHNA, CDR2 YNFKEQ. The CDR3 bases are TGTGCCAGCAGCCAAGTGGTAGCGGGAGAGCCCGGAGAGACCCAGTACTTC. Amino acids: CASSQVVAGEPGETQYF.

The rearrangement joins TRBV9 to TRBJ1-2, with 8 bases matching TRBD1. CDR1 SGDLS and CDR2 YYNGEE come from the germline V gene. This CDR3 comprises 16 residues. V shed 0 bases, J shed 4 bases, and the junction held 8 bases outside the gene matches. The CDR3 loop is CASSVGNQGAPYGYTF. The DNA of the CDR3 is TGTGCCAGCAGCGTAGGCAATCAGGGGGCTCCCTATGGCTACACCTTC.